The 30 T cell receptor beta chains reported below all come from one sample, sequenced in a study of T-cell reconstitution after alpha-beta-depleted transplantation in children. The TCRbeta library was prepared with unique molecular identifiers. Via MiXCR, TCRdb re-called the PCR reads, giving one row per CDR3 protein. The profile shows about 230,000 distinct CDR3 sequences, around 8.9% of them singletons. The sequences come from PBMCs from the stem cell graft donor, collected from the stem cell graft. These receptors all stem from a human donor who donated a stem cell graft to a child with SCID.

This clonotype was detected ten times or more. The chain carries TRBV5-1 and TRBJ1-2, with a possible D match to TRBD1 (5 bases). The length of the CDR3 is 17 residues. The V gene lost 3 bases and the J gene lost 2 bases, with 20 bases spanning the gap. Germline CDR1 and CDR2: SGHRS and YFSETQ. Here the CDR3 reads CASSSSPTGRNNYGYTF. For the CDR3, the DNA is TGCGCCAGCAGCTCGTCACCTACGGGACGGAACAACTATGGCTACACCTTC.

In the case of this clonotype: This may come from a read error, since a much larger clone is one base off. The chain couples TRBV20-1 to TRBJ2-7; the D gene is possibly TRBD2 (7 bases). Germline V lookup: CDR1 DFQATT, CDR2 SNEGSKA (reference sequence). The CDR3 extends over 15 amino acids. Trimming cost V 0 bases and J 8 bases, with 20 bases left between them. CDR3 coding DNA: TGCAGTGCTAGAGATGACGGGGGGCCCTTGCGCAAGCAGTACTTC. Translating it yields CSARDDGGPLRKQYF.

For this clonotype: A much larger clone is a single base away; this may be a read error. The chain is built from TRBV6-1 and TRBJ1-2; D call uncertain. The CDR3 is 16 residues long. CDR1 MNHNS and CDR2 SASEGT come from the germline V gene. In nucleotides, the CDR3 is TGTGCCAGCAGTGAAGCTATGGCGGCTAATCCCTATGGCTACCCCTTC. Translated: CASSEAMAANPYGYPF.

This clonotype was detected many times. This chain joins TRBV2 and TRBJ1-4, with TRBD1 as a possible D gene (5 bases). CDR1 and CDR2 (germline): SNHLY, FYNNEI. This CDR3 comprises 12 residues. Trimming took 7 bases from V and 7 from J, leaving 10 bases between them. The CDR3: CASTWGIEKLFF. CDR3 coding DNA: TGTGCCAGCACCTGGGGGATTGAAAAACTGTTTTTT.

This clonotype was seen repeatedly, ten times or more. The chain has TRBV20-1 and TRBJ2-1, with 7 nucleotides matching TRBD1. CDR1 and CDR2 (germline): DFQATT, SNEGSKA (reference sequence). The CDR3 spans 13 residues. V was pared by 1 base and J by 6 bases, with 3 bases of the junction left unmatched. CDR3 sequence (DNA): TGCAGTGCTAGAGTATCAGGGGGCAATGAGCAGTTCTTC. Protein product: CSARVSGGNEQFF.

This clonotype was recorded at least ten times. This rearrangement joins TRBV24-1 to TRBJ2-2; 7 bases line up with TRBD2. The V gene's germline CDR1 is KGHDR and CDR2 SFDVKD. The junction had 5 bases not matched to a gene; V was cut back by 3 bases and J by 5 bases. This CDR3 is 15 amino acids long. CDR3 region: CATSDPGLGTGELFF. The CDR3 nucleotides read TGTGCCACCAGTGATCCCGGACTAGGAACCGGGGAGCTGTTTTTT.

This clonotype was counted between two and nine times. The chain joins TRBV7-6 to TRBJ2-7, with D perhaps given as TRBD1 or TRBD2 (5 bases each). CDR1 SGHVS and CDR2 FNYEAQ come from the germline V gene. V gave up 5 bases and J gave up 6 bases, with 14 bases separating them. The CDR3 totals 13 residues. CDR3 amino acids: CASSPQIGTEQYF. CDR3 sequence (DNA): TGTGCCAGCAGCCCTCAGATCGGGACCGAGCAGTACTTC.

This clonotype was seen repeatedly, ten times or more. The rearrangement links TRBV7-2 to TRBJ1-3; D remains unclear. The CDR3 is 15 residues long. Trimming removed 3 bases at V and 3 bases at J, with 12 bases between. Per germline, CDR1 SGHTA and CDR2 FQGNSA. The DNA of the CDR3 is TGTGCCAGCAGCTTTGCAGACATAAGTGGAAACACCATATATTTT. This sequence encodes CASSFADISGNTIYF.

This sequence joins TRBV6-1 and TRBJ2-3; D remains unclear. V lost 5 bases, J lost 1 base, and 13 bases lay in between. Germline CDR1 and CDR2: MNHNS and SASEGT. The CDR3 covers 15 residues. The CDR3 loop is CASSLGSRGTDTQYF. As DNA, the CDR3 is TGTGCCAGCAGTCTCGGGTCCCGTGGCACAGATACGCAGTATTTT.

This clonotype was recorded at least ten times. V is TRBV7-9 and J is TRBJ2-7; 10 bases are a match to TRBD1. J lost 0 bases, V lost 4 bases, and 3 bases had no gene match. The germline V gene has CDR1 SEHNR and CDR2 FQNEAQ (reference sequence). This CDR3 contains 15 residues. This chain's CDR3 is CASSSGQGFSYEQYF. CDR3 DNA sequence: TGTGCCAGCAGCTCGGGACAGGGGTTCTCCTACGAGCAGTACTTC.

This clonotype has only a few counts. This chain's CDR3 is CATSRDGGKVWSPLHF. The CDR3 nucleotides read TGTGCCACCAGCAGAGATGGAGGGAAGGTCTGGTCACCCCTCCACTTT. V gene TRBV15 combines with J gene TRBJ1-6; D is unclear. V gave up 0 bases and J gave up 10 bases, with 16 bases separating them. The CDR3 has 16 amino acids. CDR1 and CDR2 (germline): LNHNV, YYDKDF (reference sequence).

This clonotype came up many times. This sequence joins TRBV19 and TRBJ1-5; D not certain. The CDR3 runs to 15 residues. V lost 6 bases and J 0 bases, leaving 12 bases between the germline ends. Germline lookup yields CDR1 LNHDA and CDR2 SQIVND (reference sequence). The CDR3 sequence: CASREEPYSNQPQHF. For the CDR3, the DNA is TGTGCCAGTAGGGAGGAACCATATAGCAATCAGCCCCAGCATTTT.

This clonotype occurred many times. The chain's CDR3 is CASSLLVGTDTQYF. The CDR3 DNA is TGTGCCAGCAGCTTGTTGGTCGGCACAGATACGCAGTATTTT. The V gene is TRBV5-5, the J gene TRBJ2-3; D remains unclear. V dropped 1 base and J dropped 1 base, with 7 bases sitting between them. CDR1 is SGHKS and CDR2 is YYEKEE in the germline V gene (reference sequence). This CDR3 has 14 residues. Full variable domain (outside the CDR3, taken from reference TRBV5-5 and TRBJ2-3): DAGVTQSPTHLIKTRGQQVTLRCSPISGHKSVSWYQQVLGQGPQFIFQYYEKEERGRGNFPDRFSARQFPNYSSELNVNALLLGDSALYLCASSLLVGTDTQYFGPGTRLTVL.

In its sample, this clonotype was seen many times. For the CDR3, the DNA is TGTGCCAGCAGTTCTGAGACAGGGGGCAAAGGCTACACCTTC. Translation gives CASSSETGGKGYTF. The chain couples TRBV12-3 or TRBV12-4 to TRBJ1-2; 10 nucleotides agree with TRBD1. With V trimmed by 4 bases and J by 8 bases, 7 bases remained unmatched. CDR3 size: 14 residues.

In this sample, this clonotype turned up once. This chain uses TRBV10-3 with TRBJ1-1; D unclear. The CDR3 extends over 13 amino acids. V was trimmed by 0 bases and J by 6 bases, leaving 8 bases between them. From germline, CDR1 is ENHRY and CDR2 SYGVKD. The CDR3 DNA reads as TGTGCCATCAGTGAGTCGAAGACGGCTGAAGCTTTCTTT. This translates into CAISESKTAEAFF.

This clonotype was observed at least ten times. The V call is TRBV7-9, the J call TRBJ2-3; TRBD2 matches at 11 bases. Trimming took 6 bases from V and 2 from J; bases not matched to a gene: 7. Germline CDR1 is SEHNR and CDR2 is FQNEAQ (reference sequence). This CDR3 spans 16 amino acids. The CDR3: CASRDRLAGSTDTQYF. The CDR3 bases are TGTGCCAGCAGAGACAGACTAGCGGGGTCCACAGATACGCAGTATTTT.

This clonotype was seen many times. This chain connects TRBV7-2 to TRBJ1-4; tentatively, D is TRBD1 (5 bases). CDR3 length equals 14 residues. V was shortened by 3 bases and J by 4 bases, with 9 bases between the two germline ends. CDR1 and CDR2 from the germline V gene are SGHTA and FQGNSA. The chain's CDR3 is CASSLGQGNEKLFF. In nucleotides, the CDR3 is TGTGCCAGCAGCTTGGGGCAGGGTAATGAAAAACTGTTTTTT.

V is TRBV5-1 and J is TRBJ2-7; 10 bases are a match to TRBD2. Trimming took 4 bases from V and 4 from J; bases not matched to a gene: 8. From germline, CDR1 is SGHRS and CDR2 YFSETQ. This CDR3 comprises 15 residues. The CDR3, as DNA: TGCGCCAGCAGCAGGATTCTAGCGGGGGATTACGAGCAGTACTTC. Translation gives CASSRILAGDYEQYF.

This clonotype was detected many times. This chain joins TRBV29-1 and TRBJ1-5; 8 nucleotides line up with TRBD1. V gave up 0 bases and J gave up 13 bases; unmatched junction bases: 5. Germline-derived CDR1 and CDR2 are SQVTM and ANQGSEA. This CDR3 region has 12 residues. CDR3: CSVEDPGQAQHF. CDR3 DNA: TGCAGCGTTGAAGACCCGGGACAGGCTCAGCATTTT.

This clonotype occurred many times. The chain is built from TRBV20-1 and TRBJ1-2; D gene unclear. There are 13 residues in the CDR3. The ends were cut back, 2 bases at V and 4 bases at J, with 11 bases in the middle. Per germline, CDR1 DFQATT and CDR2 SNEGSKA (reference sequence). The CDR3 here is CSARQGQLYGYTF. The CDR3 DNA reads as TGCAGTGCTAGACAAGGGCAGCTCTATGGCTACACCTTC.

J is TRBJ1-2 and V is TRBV18; D call uncertain. This CDR3 region has 13 residues. V was shortened by 6 bases and J by 4 bases, with 12 bases between the two germline ends. Germline V gene sequence: CDR1 KGHSH, CDR2 LQKENI. CDR3 in amino acids: CASSLDTSYGYTF. As DNA, the CDR3 is TGTGCCAGCTCGCTCGACACCAGCTATGGCTACACCTTC.

There are many counts of this clonotype. The chain uses TRBV5-1 and TRBJ1-2; TRBD1 might be the D (5 bases). The CDR3 is made up of 14 amino acids. Between the trimmed V and J ends, which lost 0 bases and 6 bases, there was a span of 12 bases. Germline V lookup: CDR1 SGHRS, CDR2 YFSETQ. The CDR3: CASSLVSGIHGYTF. The CDR3 region has the DNA TGCGCCAGCAGCTTGGTCTCAGGGATTCATGGCTACACCTTC.

This clonotype was recorded at least ten times. This rearrangement joins TRBV6-2 or TRBV6-3 to TRBJ1-1, with D maybe TRBD1 (6 bases). This CDR3 comprises 14 residues. V lost 2 bases and J 1 base, leaving 8 bases between the germline ends. In germline, CDR1 is MNHEY, CDR2 SVGEGT. Written as DNA, the CDR3 is TGTGCCAGCAGTTACGCAGGGGCGAACACTGAAGCTTTCTTT. Amino acid sequence: CASSYAGANTEAFF.

This clonotype was counted ten times or more. This chain uses TRBV12-3 or TRBV12-4 with TRBJ2-2; D call uncertain. With 5 bases removed from V and 4 bases from J, the gap between germline ends came to 8 bases. CDR3 size: 13 residues. CDR3 protein: CASSPRITGELFF. The DNA of the CDR3 is TGTGCCAGCAGTCCCCGGATCACCGGGGAGCTGTTTTTT.

Ten or more counts support this clonotype. V is TRBV7-9 and J is TRBJ1-6; D may be TRBD1 (6 bases). This CDR3 is built from 14 residues. Looked up from germline, CDR1 is SEHNR and CDR2 is FQNEAQ (reference sequence). V lost 6 bases and J 7 bases, leaving 13 bases between the germline ends. DNA for the CDR3: TGTGCCAGCAGGGGCGACAGGCCCAATTCACCCCTCCACTTT. Translation gives CASRGDRPNSPLHF. Full variable domain (rest looked up from reference TRBV7-9 and TRBJ1-6): DTGVSQNPRHKITKRGQNVTFRCDPISEHNRLYWYRQTLGQGPEFLTYFQNEAQLEKSRLLSDRFSAERPKGSFSTLEIQRTEQGDSAMYLCASRGDRPNSPLHFGNGTRLTVT.

This clonotype has just a few counts. CDR3 region: CASSVTGSDTQYF. DNA for the CDR3: TGTGCCAGCAGCGTCACGGGTTCAGATACGCAGTATTTT. The rearrangement joins TRBV12-3 or TRBV12-4 to TRBJ2-3; no clear D. The CDR3 runs 13 residues. The V and J ends lost 6 bases and 4 bases respectively, with 11 bases between them.

In its sample, this clonotype was seen many times. V gene TRBV12-3 or TRBV12-4 combines with J gene TRBJ1-1, with 8 bases that match TRBD1. CDR3 size: 16 residues. V was clipped by 4 bases and J by 1 base; unmatched bases: 8. The CDR3 coding sequence is TGTGCCAGCAGTTCGGACCTTGGACAGGGGAACACTGAAGCTTTCTTT. This sequence encodes CASSSDLGQGNTEAFF.

This clonotype was picked up many times. The V and J genes are TRBV20-1 and TRBJ1-1, with a weak D call TRBD1 (5 bases). This CDR3 is built from 15 residues. Trimming shortened V by 3 bases and J by 6 bases, and 20 bases separated the two germline ends. In germline, CDR1 is DFQATT, CDR2 SNEGSKA (reference sequence). The CDR3 is CSASRMRREGPEAFF. The CDR3 region has the DNA TGCAGTGCTAGTAGAATGCGTCGGGAGGGACCTGAAGCTTTCTTT.

This clonotype was counted ten times or more. For the CDR3, the DNA is TGCGCCAGCAGCCTGGGACGGATCCCCGCGAACACTGAAGCTTTCTTT. As protein: CASSLGRIPANTEAFF. V is TRBV5-1 and J is TRBJ1-1; the D gene is possibly TRBD1 (5 bases). The V end was cut by 4 bases, the J end by 1 base, with 17 bases between. The germline V gene encodes CDR1 SGHRS and CDR2 YFSETQ. CDR3 size: 16 residues.

This clonotype occurred many times. This rearrangement joins TRBV13 to TRBJ1-6; D is unclear. The ends were cut back, 1 base at V and 10 bases at J, with 14 bases in the middle. The germline gives CDR1 PRHDT, CDR2 FYEKMQ (reference sequence). This CDR3 contains 15 residues. The CDR3 sequence is CASSLEAGSRSPLHF. The CDR3 DNA is TGTGCCAGCAGCTTAGAGGCCGGGTCGCGGTCACCCCTCCACTTT. Full variable domain (remainder filled in from reference TRBV13 and TRBJ1-6): AAGVIQSPRHLIKEKRETATLKCYPIPRHDTVYWYQQGPGQDPQFLISFYEKMQSDKGSIPDRFSAQQFSDYHSELNMSSLELGDSALYFCASSLEAGSRSPLHFGNGTRLTVT.